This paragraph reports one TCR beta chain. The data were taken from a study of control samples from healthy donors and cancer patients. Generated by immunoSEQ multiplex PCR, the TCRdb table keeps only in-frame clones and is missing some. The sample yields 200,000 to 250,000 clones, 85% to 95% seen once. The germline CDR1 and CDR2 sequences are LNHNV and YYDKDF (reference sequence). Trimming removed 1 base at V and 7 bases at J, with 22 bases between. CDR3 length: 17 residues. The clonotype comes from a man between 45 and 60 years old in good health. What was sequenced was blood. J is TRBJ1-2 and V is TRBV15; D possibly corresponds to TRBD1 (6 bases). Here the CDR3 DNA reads TGTGCCACCAGCAGAGGACGGGGGGCAGGGTCGTCTGGTGGCTACACCTTC. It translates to CATSRGRGAGSSGGYTF.